This is a list of T cell receptor beta chains from one sample in a study of cytomegalovirus exposure and HLA in healthy donors. Only in-frame clones appear in the TCRdb table, and some are missing; sequencing was by immunoSEQ multiplex PCR. The sample lists roughly 100,000 clones; approximately 76% were seen once. The sample comprised PBMCs. These receptors came from a woman in her fifties or sixties in good health and CMV-seropositive. Each CDR3 is given with its conserved first and last residue. The D gene is left open where the match is weak. A clone size is listed for some rows: how often the clone was seen (once, few, many), or a class if it is expanded.

J gene	clone size	V gene	D gene	CDR3 DNA	CDR3 protein
TRBJ2-7	NA	TRBV25-1	NA	TGTGCCAGCAGGGGAGGATTGAGCTCCTACGAGCAGTACTTC	CASRGGLSSYEQYF
TRBJ2-7	once	TRBV15	NA	TGTGCCACCAGCAGCCGTCAGGGAACTACCGAGCAGTACTTC	CATSSRQGTTEQYF
TRBJ2-1	NA	TRBV5-6	TRBD1	TGTGCCAGCAGCTTAGGACAGGGGATTTTCAACAATGAGCAGTTCTTC	CASSLGQGIFNNEQFF
TRBJ1-1	few	TRBV19	NA	TGTGCCAGTAGTATAGCACAGGGTTCAGATGTTACTGAAGCTTTCTTT	CASSIAQGSDVTEAFF
TRBJ2-7	NA	TRBV9	NA	TGTGCCAGCAGCGTAGCTCCTAGCGTTGCCTACGAGCAGTACTTC	CASSVAPSVAYEQYF
TRBJ2-7	NA	TRBV6-5	TRBD2	TGTGCCTGGACCGGGACTAGCGTCTACGAGCAGTACTTC	CAWTGTSVYEQYF
TRBJ1-2	NA	TRBV5-6	TRBD1	TGTGCCAGCAGCGCGGGACAGGAAAACTATGGCTACACCTTC	CASSAGQENYGYTF
TRBJ2-2	NA	TRBV5-1	NA	TGCGCCAGCAGCCTTCAGGGTACCGCCGGGGAGCTGTTTTTT	CASSLQGTAGELFF
TRBJ2-1	once	TRBV11-1	TRBD2	TGTGCCAGCAGCCGCGGGAGACCCAATGAGCAGTTCTTC	CASSRGRPNEQFF
TRBJ2-7	NA	TRBV20-1	NA	TGCAGTGTGGACTACTCCTACGAGCAGTACTTC	CSVDYSYEQYF
TRBJ2-1	few	TRBV5-6	NA	TGTGCCAGCAGCTTGACTCGCAATGAGCAGTTCTTC	CASSLTRNEQFF
TRBJ1-2	NA	TRBV6-5	NA	TGTGCCAGCAGTTCACCAGTCTATGGCTACACCTTC	CASSSPVYGYTF
TRBJ2-3	NA	TRBV27	TRBD2	TGTGCCAGCAGTTTAGCGGGAGGGAGCCCAGATACGCAGTATTTT	CASSLAGGSPDTQYF
TRBJ1-2	NA	TRBV5-4	NA	TGTGCCAGCAGCTTGGAACTTCTAGATACCCCTCCTAACTATGGCTACACCTTC	CASSLELLDTPPNYGYTF
TRBJ2-1	NA	TRBV5-1	TRBD1	TGCGCCAGCAGCTGGACCGGGACAGGGTCCTACAATGAGCAGTTCTTC	CASSWTGTGSYNEQFF
TRBJ1-1	NA	TRBV7-9	TRBD1	TGTGCCAGCAGCTTAATGACAGGGATGGCTGAAGCTTTCTTT	CASSLMTGMAEAFF
TRBJ2-2	NA	TRBV19	NA	TGTGCCAGTAGTATATATGGAGGGTCCGGGGAGCTGTTTTTT	CASSIYGGSGELFF
TRBJ2-7	NA	TRBV11-2	TRBD1	TGTGCCAGCAGCCGGGGACAGGGCCCCTACGAGCAGTACTTC	CASSRGQGPYEQYF
TRBJ1-5	NA	TRBV27	TRBD1	TGTGCCAGCAGTTTACGGGGGTACGGGACAGGGGCGGTTGGCAATCAGCCCCAGCATTTT	CASSLRGYGTGAVGNQPQHF
TRBJ1-5	NA	TRBV25-1	TRBD1	TGTGCCAGCAGTGATCAGGGGGCGAATCAGCCCCAGCATTTT	CASSDQGANQPQHF
TRBJ2-7	NA	TRBV27	TRBD1	TGTGCCAGCAGTTTATTAACACAGGGGCCCCACTACGAGCAGTACTTC	CASSLLTQGPHYEQYF
TRBJ2-2	NA	TRBV7-3	NA	TGTGCCAGCAGACAACAGCAAACCGGGGAGCTGTTTTTT	CASRQQQTGELFF
TRBJ2-7	NA	TRBV19	NA	TGTGCCAGCAGTGAGGGTGGAATAGCCTCCTACGAGCAGTACTTC	CASSEGGIASYEQYF
TRBJ2-7	NA	TRBV30	NA	TGTGCCTGGAGCAAACGGGGTTTCACCTACGAGCAGTACTTC	CAWSKRGFTYEQYF
TRBJ2-1	NA	TRBV5-6	TRBD2	TGTGCCAGCAGCTTGGGTGGGAGGGCGCGTTATGAGCAGTTCTTC	CASSLGGRARYEQFF
TRBJ2-7	NA	TRBV5-1	TRBD2	TGCGCCAGCAGGTGGCGGGAGGACTCCTACGAGCAGTACTTC	CASRWREDSYEQYF
TRBJ2-5	NA	TRBV5-1	TRBD1	TGCGCCAGCAGCCCCGGGACAGGGAAAGAGACCCAGTACTTC	CASSPGTGKETQYF
TRBJ1-2	NA	TRBV4-1	NA	TGCGCCAGCAGCTCACGTCCAGACAGCCACTATGGCTACACCTTC	CASSSRPDSHYGYTF
TRBJ1-1	NA	TRBV5-4	TRBD1	TGTGCCAGCAGCGAGATGGACAGGGGAGCGGCTGAAGCTTTCTTT	CASSEMDRGAAEAFF
TRBJ2-3	NA	TRBV28	TRBD2	TGTGCCAGCAGACAGCGGGAGGGACCGCAGTATTTT	CASRQREGPQYF
TRBJ1-2	NA	TRBV29-1	NA	TGCAGCGTTTCCGGACATCGGGTCGGCTACACCTTC	CSVSGHRVGYTF
TRBJ2-7	NA	TRBV6-1	NA	TGTGCCAGCAGTGAAGTGGCAGGGCTCTACGAGCAGTACTTC	CASSEVAGLYEQYF
TRBJ2-3	NA	TRBV7-6	NA	TGTGCCAGCATCGGTGATACGCAGTATTTT	CASIGDTQYF
TRBJ2-1	NA	TRBV9	TRBD2	TGTGCCAGCAGCGTAGCAGCGGGGGCCGCCTACAATGAGCAGTTCTTC	CASSVAAGAAYNEQFF
TRBJ1-3	once	TRBV7-9	TRBD1	TGTGCCAGCAGCCGGGACAGAACTGGAAACACCATATATTTT	CASSRDRTGNTIYF